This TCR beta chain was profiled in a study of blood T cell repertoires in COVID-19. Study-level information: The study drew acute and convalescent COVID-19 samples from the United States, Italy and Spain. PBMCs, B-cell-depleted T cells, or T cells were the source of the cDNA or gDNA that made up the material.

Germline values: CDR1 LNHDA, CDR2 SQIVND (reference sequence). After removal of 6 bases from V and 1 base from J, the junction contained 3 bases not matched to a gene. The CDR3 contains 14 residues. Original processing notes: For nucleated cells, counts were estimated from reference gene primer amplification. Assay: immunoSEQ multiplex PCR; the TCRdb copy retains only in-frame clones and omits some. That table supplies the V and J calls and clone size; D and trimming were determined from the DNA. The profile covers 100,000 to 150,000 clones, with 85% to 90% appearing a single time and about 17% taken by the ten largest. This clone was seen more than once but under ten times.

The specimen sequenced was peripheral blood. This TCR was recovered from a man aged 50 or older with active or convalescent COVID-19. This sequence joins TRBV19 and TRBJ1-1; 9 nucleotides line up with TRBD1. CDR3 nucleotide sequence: TGTGCCAGTAGCCAGGACAGGGGGAACACTGAAGCTTTCTTT. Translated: CASSQDRGNTEAFF.